This T cell receptor (beta chain) derives from a study of PD-L1 blockade in urothelial cancer. The time point denotes: pretreatment peripheral blood. There are 11 residues in the CDR3. Germline V gene data show CDR1 as MNHNY and CDR2 as SVGAGI (reference sequence). The V end was cut by 8 bases, the J end by 6 bases, with 7 bases between. Profiled with immunoSEQ multiplex PCR; TCRdb holds only in-frame clones, not every one. The sample has tens of thousands of clones; around 86% are singletons. This sample comprised PBMCs, obtained around atezolizumab (anti-PD-L1) treatment. The sequence was collected from a man in his 70s with urothelial cancer. This chain joins TRBV6-6 and TRBJ2-2; D is unresolved. In DNA, the CDR3 is TGTGCCAGCTATATCCCCGGGGAGCTGTTTTTT. Its translation: CASYIPGELFF.